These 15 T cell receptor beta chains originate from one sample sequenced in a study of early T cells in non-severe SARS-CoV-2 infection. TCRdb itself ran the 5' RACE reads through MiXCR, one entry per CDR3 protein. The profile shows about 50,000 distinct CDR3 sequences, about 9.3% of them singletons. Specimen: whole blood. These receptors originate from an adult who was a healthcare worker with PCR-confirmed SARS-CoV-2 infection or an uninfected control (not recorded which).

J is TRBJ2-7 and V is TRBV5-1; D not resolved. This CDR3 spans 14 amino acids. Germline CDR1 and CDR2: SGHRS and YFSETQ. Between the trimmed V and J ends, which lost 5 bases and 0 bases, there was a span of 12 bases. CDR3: CASSFLGHSYEQYF. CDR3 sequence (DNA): TGCGCCAGCAGTTTCCTCGGCCACTCCTACGAGCAGTACTTC.

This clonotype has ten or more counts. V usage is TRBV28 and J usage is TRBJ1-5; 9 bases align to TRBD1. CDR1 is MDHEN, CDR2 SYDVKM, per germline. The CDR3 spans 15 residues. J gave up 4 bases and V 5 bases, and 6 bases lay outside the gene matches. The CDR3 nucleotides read TGTGCCAGCAGTCCCGGACAGGGGAGAAATCAGCCCCAGCATTTT. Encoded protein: CASSPGQGRNQPQHF.

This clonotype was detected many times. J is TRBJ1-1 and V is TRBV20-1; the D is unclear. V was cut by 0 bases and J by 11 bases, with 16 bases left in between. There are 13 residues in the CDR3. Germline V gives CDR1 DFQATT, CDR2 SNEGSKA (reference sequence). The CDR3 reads CSARDQVKTVAFF. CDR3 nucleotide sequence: TGCAGTGCTAGAGATCAAGTGAAGACGGTTGCTTTCTTT.

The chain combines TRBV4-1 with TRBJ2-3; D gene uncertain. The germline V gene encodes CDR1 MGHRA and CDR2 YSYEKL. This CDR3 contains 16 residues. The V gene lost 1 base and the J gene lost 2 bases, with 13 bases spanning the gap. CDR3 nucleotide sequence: TGCGCCAGCAGCCAAGGCGTCGGAAAAAACACAGATACGCAGTATTTT. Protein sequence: CASSQGVGKNTDTQYF.

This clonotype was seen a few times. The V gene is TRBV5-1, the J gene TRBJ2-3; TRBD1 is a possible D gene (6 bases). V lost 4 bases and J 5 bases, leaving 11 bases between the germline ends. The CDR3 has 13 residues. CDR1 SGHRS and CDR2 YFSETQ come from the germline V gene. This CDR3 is CASSAGGGDTQYF. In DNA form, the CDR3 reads TGCGCCAGCAGCGCTGGGGGCGGAGATACGCAGTATTTT.

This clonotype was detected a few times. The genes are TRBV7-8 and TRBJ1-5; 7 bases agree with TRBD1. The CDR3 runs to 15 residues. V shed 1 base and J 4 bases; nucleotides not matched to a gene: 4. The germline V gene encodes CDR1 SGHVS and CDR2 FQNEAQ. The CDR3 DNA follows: TGTGCCAGCAGCTTAGAGGCAGGGGGTAATCAGCCCCAGCATTTT. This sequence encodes CASSLEAGGNQPQHF. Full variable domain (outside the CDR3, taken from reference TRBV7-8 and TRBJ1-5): GAGVSQSPRYKVAKRGQDVALRCDPISGHVSLFWYQQALGQGPEFLTYFQNEAQLDKSGLPSDRFFAERPEGSVSTLKIQRTQQEDSAVYLCASSLEAGGNQPQHFGDGTRLSIL.

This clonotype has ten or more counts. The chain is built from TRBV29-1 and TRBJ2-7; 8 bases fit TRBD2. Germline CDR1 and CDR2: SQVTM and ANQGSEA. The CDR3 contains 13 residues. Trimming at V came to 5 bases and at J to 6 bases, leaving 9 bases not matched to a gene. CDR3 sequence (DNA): TGCAGCGTTAGCGGGAGAGACATCAGCGAGCAGTACTTC. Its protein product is CSVSGRDISEQYF.

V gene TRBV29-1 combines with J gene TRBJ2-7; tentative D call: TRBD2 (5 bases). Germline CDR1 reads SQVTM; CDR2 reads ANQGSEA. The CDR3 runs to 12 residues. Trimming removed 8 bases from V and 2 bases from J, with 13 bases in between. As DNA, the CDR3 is TGCAGCACCGCGGGCCCTACCTACGAGCAGTACTTC. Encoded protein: CSTAGPTYEQYF.

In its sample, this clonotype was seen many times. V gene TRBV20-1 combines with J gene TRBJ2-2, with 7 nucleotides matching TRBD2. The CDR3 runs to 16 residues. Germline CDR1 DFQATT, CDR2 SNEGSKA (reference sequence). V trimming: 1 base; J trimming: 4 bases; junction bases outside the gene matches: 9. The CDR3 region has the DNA TGCAGTGCTAGAGGCGGACTAGGCGGGGGCACCGGGGAGCTGTTTTTT. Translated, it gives CSARGGLGGGTGELFF.

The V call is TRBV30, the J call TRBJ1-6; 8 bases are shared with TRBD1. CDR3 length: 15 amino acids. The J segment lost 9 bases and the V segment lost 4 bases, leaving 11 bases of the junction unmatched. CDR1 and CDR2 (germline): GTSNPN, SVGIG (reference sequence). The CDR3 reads CAWKSEAGGSSPLHF. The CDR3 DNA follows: TGTGCCTGGAAAAGCGAAGCAGGGGGCTCTTCACCCCTCCACTTT.

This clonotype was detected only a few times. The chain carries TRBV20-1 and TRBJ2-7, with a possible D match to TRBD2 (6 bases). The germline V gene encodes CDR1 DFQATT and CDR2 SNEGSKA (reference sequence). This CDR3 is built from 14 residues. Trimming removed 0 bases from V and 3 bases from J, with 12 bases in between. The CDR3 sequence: CSAREGTSNYEQYF. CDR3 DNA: TGCAGTGCTAGAGAGGGGACTTCTAACTACGAGCAGTACTTC.

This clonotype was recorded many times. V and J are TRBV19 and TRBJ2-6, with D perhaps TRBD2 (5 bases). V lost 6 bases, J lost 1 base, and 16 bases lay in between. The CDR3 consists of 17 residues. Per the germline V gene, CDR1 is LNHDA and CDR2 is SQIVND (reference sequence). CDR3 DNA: TGTGCCAGTAGCAGATCGAGTAGGGAGTCTGGGGCCAACGTCCTGACTTTC. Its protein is CASSRSSRESGANVLTF.

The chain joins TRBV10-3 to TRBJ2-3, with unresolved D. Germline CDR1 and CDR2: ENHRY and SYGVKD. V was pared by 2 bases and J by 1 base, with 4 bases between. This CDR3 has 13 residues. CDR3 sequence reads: CAISEPRTDTQYF. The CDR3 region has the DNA TGTGCCATCAGTGAGCCACGCACAGATACGCAGTATTTT.

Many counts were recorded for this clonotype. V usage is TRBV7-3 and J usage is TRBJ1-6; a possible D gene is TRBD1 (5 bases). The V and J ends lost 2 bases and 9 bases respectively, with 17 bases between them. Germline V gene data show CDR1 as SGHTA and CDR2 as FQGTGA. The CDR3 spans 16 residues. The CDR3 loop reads CASSLYPGPGGSPLHF. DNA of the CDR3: TGTGCCAGCAGCTTATACCCGGGACCTGGGGGTTCACCCCTCCACTTT.

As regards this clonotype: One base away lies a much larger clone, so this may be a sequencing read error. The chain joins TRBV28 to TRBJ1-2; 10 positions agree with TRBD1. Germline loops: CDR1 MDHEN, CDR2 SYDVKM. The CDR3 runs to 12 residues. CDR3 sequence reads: CTTGTGVYGYTF. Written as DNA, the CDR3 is TGTACCACCGGGACAGGGGTCTATGGCTACACCTTC.